Below, one T cell receptor beta chain is given with its context. Among the donors, all were Caucasian adults who lived in Nashville, Tennessee. The data stem from a study of shared clonotypes between healthy human individuals. The deep-level immunoSEQ assay was used. Assay used: immunoSEQ multiplex PCR; TCRdb lists only in-frame clones, some missing. This table holds approximately 500,000 clones, over 75% found once. V was trimmed by 0 bases and J by 7 bases, leaving 9 bases between them. The CDR3 has 13 amino acids. Germline CDR1 reads LGHNA; CDR2 reads YSLEER. The chain couples TRBV4-3 to TRBJ1-1; D uncertain. The specimen sequenced was PBMCs. This TCR was sampled from a woman aged 35 to 49 in good health. Some clones in this sample may be carry-over from other donors' samples. The CDR3 reads CASSQEAQLEAFF. The CDR3 nucleotides are TGCGCCAGCAGCCAAGAGGCACAGCTTGAAGCTTTCTTT.